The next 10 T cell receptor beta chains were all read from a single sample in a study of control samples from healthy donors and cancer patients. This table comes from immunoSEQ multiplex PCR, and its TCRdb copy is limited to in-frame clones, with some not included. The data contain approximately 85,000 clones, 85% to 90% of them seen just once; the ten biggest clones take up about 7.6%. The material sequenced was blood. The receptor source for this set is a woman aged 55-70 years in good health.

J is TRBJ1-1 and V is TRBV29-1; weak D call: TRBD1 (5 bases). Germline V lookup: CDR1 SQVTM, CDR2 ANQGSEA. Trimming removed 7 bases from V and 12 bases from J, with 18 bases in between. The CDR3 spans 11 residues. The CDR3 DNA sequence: TGCAGCGCAAAAGACGGGACCGGAACTTTCTTT. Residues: CSAKDGTGTFF.

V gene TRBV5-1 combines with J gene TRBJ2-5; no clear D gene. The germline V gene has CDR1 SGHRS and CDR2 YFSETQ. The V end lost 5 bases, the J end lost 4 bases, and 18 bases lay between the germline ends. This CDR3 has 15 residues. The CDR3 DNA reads TGCGCCAGCAGATCGAATTCATTGTGGGGAGAGACCCAGTACTTC. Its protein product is CASRSNSLWGETQYF. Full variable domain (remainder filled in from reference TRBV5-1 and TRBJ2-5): KAGVTQTPRYLIKTRGQQVTLSCSPISGHRSVSWYQQTPGQGLQFLFEYFSETQRNKGNFPGRFSGRQFSNSRSEMNVSTLELGDSALYLCASRSNSLWGETQYFGPGTRLLVL.

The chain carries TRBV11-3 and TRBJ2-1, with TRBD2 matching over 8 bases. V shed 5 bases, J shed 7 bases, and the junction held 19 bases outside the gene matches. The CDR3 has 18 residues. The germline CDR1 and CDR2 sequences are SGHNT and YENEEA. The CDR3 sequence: CASSLSGVAGTRGNEQFF. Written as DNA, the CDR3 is TGTGCCAGCAGCCTATCAGGGGTAGCGGGAACAAGGGGAAATGAGCAGTTCTTC.

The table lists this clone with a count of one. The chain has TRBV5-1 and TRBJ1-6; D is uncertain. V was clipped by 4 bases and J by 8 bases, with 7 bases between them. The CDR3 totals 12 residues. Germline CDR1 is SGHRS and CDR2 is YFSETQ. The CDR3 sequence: CASSTGDSPLHF. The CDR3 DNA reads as TGCGCCAGCAGCACCGGGGATTCACCCCTCCACTTT. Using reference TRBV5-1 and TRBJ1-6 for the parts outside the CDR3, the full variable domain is KAGVTQTPRYLIKTRGQQVTLSCSPISGHRSVSWYQQTPGQGLQFLFEYFSETQRNKGNFPGRFSGRQFSNSRSEMNVSTLELGDSALYLCASSTGDSPLHFGNGTRLTVT.

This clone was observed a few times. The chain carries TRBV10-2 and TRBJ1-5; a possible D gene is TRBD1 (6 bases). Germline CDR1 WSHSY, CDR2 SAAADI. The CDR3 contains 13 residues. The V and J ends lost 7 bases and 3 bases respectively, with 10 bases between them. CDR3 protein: CASTRDNNQPQHF. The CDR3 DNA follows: TGCGCCAGCACCCGGGACAACAATCAGCCCCAGCATTTT.

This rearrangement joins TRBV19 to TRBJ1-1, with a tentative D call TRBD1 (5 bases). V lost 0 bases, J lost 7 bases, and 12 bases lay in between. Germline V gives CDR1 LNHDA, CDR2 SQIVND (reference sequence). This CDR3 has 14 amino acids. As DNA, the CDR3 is TGTGCCAGTAGTATAGAGGGGGGAGTGGGTGAAGCTTTCTTT. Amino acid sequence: CASSIEGGVGEAFF. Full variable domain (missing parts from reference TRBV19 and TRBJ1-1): DGGITQSPKYLFRKEGQNVTLSCEQNLNHDAMYWYRQDPGQGLRLIYYSQIVNDFQKGDIAEGYSVSREKKESFPLTVTSAQKNPTAFYLCASSIEGGVGEAFFGQGTRLTVV.

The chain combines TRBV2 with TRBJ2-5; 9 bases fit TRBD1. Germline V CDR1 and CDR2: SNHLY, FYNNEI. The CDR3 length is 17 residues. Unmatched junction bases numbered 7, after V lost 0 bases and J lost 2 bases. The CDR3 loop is CASSEAGTGRSQETQYF. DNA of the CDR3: TGTGCCAGCAGTGAAGCCGGGACAGGGCGGAGTCAAGAGACCCAGTACTTC.

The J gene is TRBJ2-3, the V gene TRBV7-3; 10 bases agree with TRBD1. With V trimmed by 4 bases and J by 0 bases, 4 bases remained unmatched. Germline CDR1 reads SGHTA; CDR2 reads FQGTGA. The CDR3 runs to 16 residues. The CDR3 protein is CASSSTGGGSTDTQYF. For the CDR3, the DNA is TGTGCCAGCAGCTCGACAGGGGGCGGGAGCACAGATACGCAGTATTTT.

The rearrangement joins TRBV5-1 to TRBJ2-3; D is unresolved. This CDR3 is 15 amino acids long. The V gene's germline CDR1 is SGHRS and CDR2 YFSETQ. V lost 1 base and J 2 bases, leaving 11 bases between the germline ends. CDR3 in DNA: TGCGCCAGCAGCTTGTTAGGGCAAGTCACAGATACGCAGTATTTT. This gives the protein CASSLLGQVTDTQYF.

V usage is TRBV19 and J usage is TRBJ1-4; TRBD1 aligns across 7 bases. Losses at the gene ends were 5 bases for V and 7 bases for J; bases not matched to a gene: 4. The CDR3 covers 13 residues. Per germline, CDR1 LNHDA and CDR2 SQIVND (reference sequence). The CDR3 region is CASSEQGTEKLFF. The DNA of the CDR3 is TGTGCCAGTAGTGAACAGGGGACTGAAAAACTGTTTTTT.